The subject of this entry is one T cell receptor beta chain. The antigen is not known. This record belongs to a study of cytomegalovirus exposure and HLA in healthy donors. General study findings and limits: Rare TCR sequences predominated, though certain public TCRs were found in many donors. Investigators reported fewer than 200 TCR beta chains as tied to cytomegalovirus. Three chains linked to CMV were shown in vitro to be specific for CMV antigens.

PCR used 60 Vbeta primers and 13 Jbeta primers. Produced via immunoSEQ multiplex PCR; TCRdb's table is partial and in-frame only. The table shows some 150,000 clones, with more than 65% occurring only once. This TCR derives from a woman between 50 and 59 years old in good health and CMV-seronegative. The specimen sequenced was PBMCs.

DNA of the CDR3: TGTGCCAGCAGCCATAGATCCCCGGGGGACACTGAAGCTTTCTTT. Its protein product is CASSHRSPGDTEAFF. The rearrangement links TRBV14 to TRBJ1-1; D possibly corresponds to TRBD1 (5 bases). The germline V gene encodes CDR1 SGHDN and CDR2 FVKESK. This CDR3 spans 15 amino acids. Trimming took off 3 bases at V and 3 bases at J, with 14 bases between the two ends.